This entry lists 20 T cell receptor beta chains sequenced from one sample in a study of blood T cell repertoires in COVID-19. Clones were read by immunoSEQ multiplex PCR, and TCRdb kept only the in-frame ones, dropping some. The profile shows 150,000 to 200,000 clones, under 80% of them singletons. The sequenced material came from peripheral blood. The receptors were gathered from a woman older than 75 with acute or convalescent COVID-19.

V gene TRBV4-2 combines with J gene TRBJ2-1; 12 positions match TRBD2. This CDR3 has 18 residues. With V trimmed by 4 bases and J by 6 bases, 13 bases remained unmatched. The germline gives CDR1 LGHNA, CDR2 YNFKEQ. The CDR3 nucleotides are TGTGCCAGCAGCCCCGGGACTAGCGGGCCCTTAGAGATCAATGAGCAGTTCTTC. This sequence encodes CASSPGTSGPLEINEQFF.

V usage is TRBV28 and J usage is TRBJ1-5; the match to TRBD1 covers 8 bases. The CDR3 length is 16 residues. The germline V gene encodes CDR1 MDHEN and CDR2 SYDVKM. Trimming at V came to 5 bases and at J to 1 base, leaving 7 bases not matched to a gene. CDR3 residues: CASSSGQGASNQPQHF. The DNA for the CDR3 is TGTGCCAGCAGTAGTGGGCAGGGGGCAAGCAATCAGCCCCAGCATTTT.

The CDR3 loop reads CASSIRGNGAGELFF. The CDR3 nucleotides are TGTGCCAGTAGTATACGAGGGAATGGGGCCGGGGAGCTGTTTTTT. The chain combines TRBV19 with TRBJ2-2; a possible D gene is TRBD2 (5 bases). Germline lookup yields CDR1 LNHDA and CDR2 SQIVND (reference sequence). Trimming took off 2 bases at V and 6 bases at J, with 13 bases between the two ends. This CDR3 region has 15 residues.

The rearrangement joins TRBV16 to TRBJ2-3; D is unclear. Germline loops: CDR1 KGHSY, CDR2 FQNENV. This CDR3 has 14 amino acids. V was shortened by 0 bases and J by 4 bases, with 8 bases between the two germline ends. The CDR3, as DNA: TGTGCCAGCAGCCAATCGAGGCTAGCAGATACGCAGTATTTT. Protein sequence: CASSQSRLADTQYF.

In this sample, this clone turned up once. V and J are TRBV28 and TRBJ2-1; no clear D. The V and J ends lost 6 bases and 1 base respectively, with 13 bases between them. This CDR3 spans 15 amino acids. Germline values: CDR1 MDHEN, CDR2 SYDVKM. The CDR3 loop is CASRSSRSSYNEQFF. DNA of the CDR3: TGTGCCAGCAGATCATCGAGGTCGTCCTACAATGAGCAGTTCTTC.

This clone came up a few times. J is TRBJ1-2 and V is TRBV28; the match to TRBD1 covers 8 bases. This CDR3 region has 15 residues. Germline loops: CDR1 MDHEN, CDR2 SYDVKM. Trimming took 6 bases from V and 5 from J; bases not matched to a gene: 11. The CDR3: CASSPQGARRYGYTF. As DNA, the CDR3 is TGTGCCAGCAGCCCTCAGGGGGCGCGTAGGTATGGCTACACCTTC.

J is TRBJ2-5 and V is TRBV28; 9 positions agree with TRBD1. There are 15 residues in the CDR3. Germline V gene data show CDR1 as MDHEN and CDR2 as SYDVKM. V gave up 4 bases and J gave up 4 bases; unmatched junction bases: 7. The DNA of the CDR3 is TGTGCCAGCAGTTCAGCCGGGACAGGGTCAGAGACCCAGTACTTC. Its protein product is CASSSAGTGSETQYF.

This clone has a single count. CDR3 protein: CASSVAQAPSTDTQYF. CDR3 bases: TGTGCCAGCAGCGTGGCGCAGGCTCCTAGCACAGATACGCAGTATTTT. The chain employs TRBV9 and TRBJ2-3, with D unresolved. Germline V gene lookup returns CDR1 SGDLS and CDR2 YYNGEE. V was trimmed by 2 bases and J by 0 bases, leaving 13 bases between them. The CDR3 extends over 16 amino acids.

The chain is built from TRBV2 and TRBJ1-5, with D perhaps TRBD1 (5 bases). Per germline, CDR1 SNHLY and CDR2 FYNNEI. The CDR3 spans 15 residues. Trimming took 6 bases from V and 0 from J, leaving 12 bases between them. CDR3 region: CASRQERTSNQPQHF. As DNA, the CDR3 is TGTGCCAGCAGACAGGAACGGACTAGCAATCAGCCCCAGCATTTT.

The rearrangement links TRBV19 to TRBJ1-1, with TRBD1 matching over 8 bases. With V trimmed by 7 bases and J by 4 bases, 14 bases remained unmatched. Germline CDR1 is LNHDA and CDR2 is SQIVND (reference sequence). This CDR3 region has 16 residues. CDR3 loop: CASIMSGGNRGTEAFF. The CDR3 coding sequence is TGTGCCAGTATCATGTCAGGGGGCAATCGGGGCACTGAAGCTTTCTTT.

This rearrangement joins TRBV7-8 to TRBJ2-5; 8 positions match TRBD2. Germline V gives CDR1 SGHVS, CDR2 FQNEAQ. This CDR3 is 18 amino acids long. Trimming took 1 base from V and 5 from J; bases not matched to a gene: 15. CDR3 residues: CASSLDPWGGGQEETQYF. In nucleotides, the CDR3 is TGTGCCAGCAGCTTAGATCCTTGGGGCGGGGGGCAGGAGGAGACCCAGTACTTC.

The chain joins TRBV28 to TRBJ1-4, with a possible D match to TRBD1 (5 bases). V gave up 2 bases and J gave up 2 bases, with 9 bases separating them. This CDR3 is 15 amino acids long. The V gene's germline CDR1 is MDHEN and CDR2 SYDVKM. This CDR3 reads CASSLGGGTNEKLFF. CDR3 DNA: TGTGCCAGCAGTTTAGGGGGGGGGACTAATGAAAAACTGTTTTTT.

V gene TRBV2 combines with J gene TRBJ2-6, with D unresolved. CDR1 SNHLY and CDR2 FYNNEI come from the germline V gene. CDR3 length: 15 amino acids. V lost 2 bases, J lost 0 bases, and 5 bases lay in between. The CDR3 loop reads CASSEPPSGANVLTF. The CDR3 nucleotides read TGTGCCAGCAGTGAACCTCCCTCTGGGGCCAACGTCCTGACTTTC. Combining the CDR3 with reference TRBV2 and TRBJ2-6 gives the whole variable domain EPEVTQTPSHQVTQMGQEVILRCVPISNHLYFYWYRQILGQKVEFLVSFYNNEISEKSEIFDDQFSVERPDGSNFTLKIRSTKLEDSAMYFCASSEPPSGANVLTFGAGSRLTVL.

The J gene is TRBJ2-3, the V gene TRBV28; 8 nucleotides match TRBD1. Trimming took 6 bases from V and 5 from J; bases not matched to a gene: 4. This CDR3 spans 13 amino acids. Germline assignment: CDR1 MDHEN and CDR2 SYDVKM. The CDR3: CASRGQGLDTQYF. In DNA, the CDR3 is TGTGCCAGCAGAGGACAGGGTTTAGATACGCAGTATTTT.

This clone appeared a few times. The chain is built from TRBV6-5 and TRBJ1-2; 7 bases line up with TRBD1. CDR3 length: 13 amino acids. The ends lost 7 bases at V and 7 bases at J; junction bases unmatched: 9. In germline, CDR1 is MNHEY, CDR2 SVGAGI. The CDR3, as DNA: TGTGCCAGCAACCCGACAGGGCAGACTGGCTACACCTTC. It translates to CASNPTGQTGYTF.

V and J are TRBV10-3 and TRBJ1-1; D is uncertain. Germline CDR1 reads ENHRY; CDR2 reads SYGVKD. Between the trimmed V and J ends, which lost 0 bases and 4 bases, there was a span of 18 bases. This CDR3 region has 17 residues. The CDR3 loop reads CAISESVNRGLVTEAFF. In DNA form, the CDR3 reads TGTGCCATCAGTGAGTCCGTTAACAGAGGGTTAGTCACTGAAGCTTTCTTT.

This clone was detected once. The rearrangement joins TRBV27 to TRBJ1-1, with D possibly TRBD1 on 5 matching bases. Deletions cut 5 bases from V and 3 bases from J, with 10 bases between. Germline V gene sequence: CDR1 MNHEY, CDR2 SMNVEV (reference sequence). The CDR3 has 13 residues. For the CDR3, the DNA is TGTGCCAGCAGTGATCCAGGGTACACTGAAGCTTTCTTT. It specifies CASSDPGYTEAFF.

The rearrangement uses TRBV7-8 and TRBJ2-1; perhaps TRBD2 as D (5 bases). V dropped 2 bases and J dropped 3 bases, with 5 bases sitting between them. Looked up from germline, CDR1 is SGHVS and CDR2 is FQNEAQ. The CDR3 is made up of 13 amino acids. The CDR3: CASSLRDYNEQFF. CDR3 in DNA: TGTGCCAGCAGCTTACGGGACTACAATGAGCAGTTCTTC. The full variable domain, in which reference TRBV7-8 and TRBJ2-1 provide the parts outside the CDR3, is GAGVSQSPRYKVAKRGQDVALRCDPISGHVSLFWYQQALGQGPEFLTYFQNEAQLDKSGLPSDRFFAERPEGSVSTLKIQRTQQEDSAVYLCASSLRDYNEQFFGPGTRLTVL.

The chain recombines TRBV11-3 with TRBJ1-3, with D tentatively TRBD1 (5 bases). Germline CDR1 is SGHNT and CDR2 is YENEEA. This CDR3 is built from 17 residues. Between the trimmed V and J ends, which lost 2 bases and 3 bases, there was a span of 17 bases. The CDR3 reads CASSLIGTGHVGNTIYF. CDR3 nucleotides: TGTGCCAGCAGCTTAATTGGAACAGGACATGTTGGAAACACCATATATTTT.

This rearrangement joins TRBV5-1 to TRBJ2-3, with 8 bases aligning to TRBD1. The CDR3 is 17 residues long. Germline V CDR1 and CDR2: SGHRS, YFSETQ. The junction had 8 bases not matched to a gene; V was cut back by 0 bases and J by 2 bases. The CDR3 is CASSLGGTGEYTDTQYF. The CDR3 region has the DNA TGCGCCAGCAGCTTGGGAGGGACAGGAGAGTACACAGATACGCAGTATTTT.